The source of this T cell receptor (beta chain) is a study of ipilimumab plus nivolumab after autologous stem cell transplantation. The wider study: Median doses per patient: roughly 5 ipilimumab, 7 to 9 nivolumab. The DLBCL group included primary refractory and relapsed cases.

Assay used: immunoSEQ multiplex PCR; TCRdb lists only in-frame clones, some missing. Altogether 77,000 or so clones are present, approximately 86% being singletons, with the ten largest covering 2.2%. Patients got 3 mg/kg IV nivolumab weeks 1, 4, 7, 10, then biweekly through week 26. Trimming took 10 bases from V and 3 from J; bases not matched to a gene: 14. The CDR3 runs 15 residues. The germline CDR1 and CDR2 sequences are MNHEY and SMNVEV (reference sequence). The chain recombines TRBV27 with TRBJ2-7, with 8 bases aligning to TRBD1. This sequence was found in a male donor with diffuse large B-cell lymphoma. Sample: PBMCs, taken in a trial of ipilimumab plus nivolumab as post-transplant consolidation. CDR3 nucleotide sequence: TGTGCCAACTCCCGTGGGGACAGGACTTACTACGAGCAGTACTTC. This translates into CANSRGDRTYYEQYF.